This TCR beta chain was captured by sequencing in a study of blood T cell repertoires in COVID-19 (dated by TCRdb to 2020 to 2022). In terms of the full investigation: Samples covering the acute and convalescent phases of COVID-19 were provided by collaborators in the United States, Italy and Spain. The sample metadata nearly always contained a de-identified subject ID, COVID-19 status, age in years and sex. The dataset comprised deeply sampled blood TCRbeta repertoires from subjects exposed to, actively infected with, or recovered from COVID-19. The samples were drawn from two sources: the first 160 participants of the ongoing ImmuneRACE study, and over 1,000 subjects contributed by 6 global collaborators. HLA class I and class II types, where available, came from metadata supplied by the sample provider rather than from assay-based typing. The material from the prospective study consisted of cDNA or gDNA derived from T cells, B-cell-depleted T cells, or PBMCs. The repertoires were released in a freely available public database meant as a resource for research on the immune response to SARS-CoV-2. The full study reports these points: How much clinical and demographic metadata was included differed by source and by participant, and the metadata was provided uncurated.

The collaborating institutions used their own protocols to collect whole blood in K2EDTA tubes. For TCRbeta analysis, collaborator samples were shipped as frozen whole blood, as isolated PBMCs, or as DNA extracted from either sample type. TCRbeta CDR3 regions were amplified from genomic DNA by means of the immunoSEQ Assay, a bias-controlled multiplex PCR. Concerning the study's data processing: Nucleated cell counts per sample were estimated from amplification of reference gene primers within the assay. To quantify the absolute abundance of each unique TCRbeta CDR3 rearrangement, sequence reads were collapsed and filtered. For each sample, productive Simpson clonality was calculated as the square root of Simpson's diversity index across productive rearrangements. TCRdb retrieved this table from immuneACCESS and kept in-frame rearrangements only. Not all clones are present; in checked studies, unresolved V genes account for under half, and no reason is known for the remainder. The D gene and trimming were derived from the DNA, and the V and J assignments and clone size from that table. This sample gives around 47,000 clones in total; about 83% of them show up just once. Jointly, the top ten make up around 7.5% of the sample.

Details on this clone: Its antigen remains undetermined. Base qualities are missing; no much larger clone stands one base away.

From the cysteine up to the phenylalanine, the CDR3 has a length of 15 residues. The read is trimmed to its CDR3 DNA, 45 bases read in frame from base 1. Ends trimmed: V by 6 bases, J by 6 bases; bases unmatched to a gene: 9. For CDR1 and CDR2, the germline V gene lists MDHEN and SYDVKM. This clonotype originated in a man in his 70s with active COVID-19. Sequencing was carried out using peripheral blood. The rearranged segments are TRBV28 and TRBJ1-5, and 9 junction bases match TRBD1. The CDR3 reads as follows: CASRPGTGITQPQHF. The DNA reads TGTGCCAGCAGACCCGGGACAGGGATTACTCAGCCCCAGCATTTT.